The sequence of this TCR beta chain was determined in a study of early T cells in non-severe SARS-CoV-2 infection. TCRdb processed the 5' RACE reads anew with MiXCR; each CDR3 protein has one entry. The repertoire has roughly 53,000 distinct CDR3 sequences, about 12% of them found once; the top ten carry roughly 2.5%. This clonotype was seen only a few times. V was clipped by 2 bases and J by 2 bases, with 7 bases between them. The germline V gene has CDR1 MDHEN and CDR2 SYDVKM. CDR3 length: 15 amino acids. This chain joins TRBV28 and TRBJ2-6; D is ambiguous. The source material was whole blood, sampled at baseline. This TCR was sampled from an adult who was a healthcare worker with PCR-confirmed SARS-CoV-2 infection or an uninfected control (not recorded which). CDR3 nucleotide sequence: TGTGCCAGCAGTTTACTGGGTCCTGGGGCCAACGTCCTGACTTTC. Its protein product is CASSLLGPGANVLTF.